The T cell receptor (beta chain) under discussion was sequenced for a study of early T cells in non-severe SARS-CoV-2 infection. In the study overall: Bulk RNA from unsorted whole blood was sequenced; chains were unpaired.

Tagging with unique molecular identifiers was applied to individual cDNA molecules. TCRdb used MiXCR to reprocess the 5' RACE reads, holding one entry per CDR3 protein. The sample lists fewer than 60,000 distinct CDR3 sequences; approximately 4.1% were seen once. Notes on this clonotype: Its antigen is undetermined. A read error may explain this, as a much larger clone is one base away.

Study conclusions and caveats: There was a bias toward anti-spike CD8 responses in VDJdb matching, which missed private and CD4 specificities.

The CDR3 extends over 15 amino acids. Germline CDR1 DFQATT, CDR2 SNEGSKA (reference sequence). The chain has TRBV20-1 and TRBJ2-1, with 9 positions matching TRBD2. The source material was whole blood. The TCR comes from an adult who was a healthcare worker with PCR-confirmed SARS-CoV-2 infection or an uninfected control (not recorded which). The DNA of the CDR3 is TGCAGTGCACCTTTAGCGGGAGTCTCCTACAATGAGCAGATCTTC. Translating it yields CSAPLAGVSYNEQIF.